This TCR beta chain was sequenced for a study of blood T cells in healthy people across ages. Study-wide results and caveats: Higher diversity and more naive CD4+ cells were features of long-lived donors, compared to aged donors. Diversity figures based on one million T cells were deemed too low.

For the second PCR, which ran for about 6 to 11 cycles, a sample-barcoded 5' primer and a J-beta primer mix were used. Every cDNA molecule bore a tag from a template-switch adaptor containing 12 random nucleotides. TCRdb ran MiXCR on the 5' RACE reads and lists one entry per CDR3 protein. The sample includes 800,000 to 950,000 distinct CDR3 sequences, roughly 48% seen only once; the top ten take 13%. This clonotype was found many times. Its antigen is currently unknown. The ends were cut back, 1 base at V and 5 bases at J, with 11 bases in the middle. The length of the CDR3 is 14 residues. Germline CDR1 MDHEN, CDR2 SYDVKM. Samples each had at least 6 micrograms of total RNA extracted.

The source material was blood. The chain combines TRBV28 with TRBJ1-2; D is undetermined. The source is a man aged 30 to 39 in good health. CDR3 nucleotide sequence: TGTGCCAGCAGTTTATCATCCGGGTGGTATGGCTACACCTTC. Amino acid sequence: CASSLSSGWYGYTF.